What follows are 6 T cell receptor beta chains derived from one specimen sequenced in a study of post-analysis software for immune sequencing data. Study-wide results and caveats: The study found TRBV5-6, TRBV5-1 and TRBV20-1 among roughly 5 TRBV segments more frequent in patients than controls.

Unique molecular identifiers tagged the TCR beta cDNA libraries. MiXCR, run by TCRdb on the PCR reads, gives a single entry per CDR3 protein. Seen here are approximately 250,000 distinct CDR3 sequences, 35% to 40% observed once, and the top ten hold 4.5% to 5.5%. No antigen is known for these receptors. The sequenced material came from blood. The receptors derive from a girl under 18 with multiple sclerosis.

CDR3 loop: CASSQEGTSGGYTQYF. The CDR3 DNA is TGCGCCAGCAGCCAAGAAGGGACTAGCGGGGGATATACGCAGTATTTT. The J gene is TRBJ2-3, the V gene TRBV4-1, with 14 bases that match TRBD2. CDR1 and CDR2 (germline): MGHRA, YSYEKL. V was clipped by 0 bases and J by 7 bases; unmatched bases: 3. The CDR3 covers 16 residues.

This clonotype was seen many times. The rearrangement uses TRBV15 and TRBJ1-2, with no clear D. CDR3 size: 15 residues. Germline V gene lookup returns CDR1 LNHNV and CDR2 YYDKDF (reference sequence). The ends were cut back, 0 bases at V and 4 bases at J, with 12 bases in the middle. CDR3 protein: CATSRESDALYGYTF. Here the CDR3 DNA reads TGTGCCACCAGCAGAGAATCGGATGCCCTCTATGGCTACACCTTC.

V is TRBV5-1 and J is TRBJ1-1; D ambiguous. Germline-derived CDR1 and CDR2 are SGHRS and YFSETQ. This CDR3 is 16 amino acids long. V was cut by 4 bases and J by 1 base, with 17 bases left in between. For the CDR3, the DNA is TGCGCCAGCAGCCCTCGATTGGCGGGGAGGAACACTGAAGCTTTCTTT. Translated: CASSPRLAGRNTEAFF.

This chain links TRBV5-1 with TRBJ1-3, with 10 bases aligning to TRBD1. This CDR3 has 18 amino acids. The germline CDR1 and CDR2 sequences are SGHRS and YFSETQ. V shed 2 bases and J 4 bases; nucleotides not matched to a gene: 12. This chain's CDR3 is CASSFGTGDLPLGNTIYF. In nucleotides, the CDR3 is TGCGCCAGCAGCTTCGGGACAGGGGATCTTCCCCTCGGAAACACCATATATTTT. Filled out from reference TRBV5-1 and TRBJ1-3, the complete variable domain reads KAGVTQTPRYLIKTRGQQVTLSCSPISGHRSVSWYQQTPGQGLQFLFEYFSETQRNKGNFPGRFSGRQFSNSRSEMNVSTLELGDSALYLCASSFGTGDLPLGNTIYFGEGSWLTVV.

This clonotype was seen at least ten times. CDR3 in DNA: TGTGCCACCAGTGATCCTGGGACTAGCGGGGGCTCCACAGATACGCAGTATTTT. Its translation is CATSDPGTSGGSTDTQYF. The chain uses TRBV24-1 and TRBJ2-3; 14 bases are shared with TRBD2. The V gene end was trimmed by 3 bases and the J gene end by 2 bases; junction bases not matched to a gene: 6. The CDR3 runs 18 residues. Germline assignment: CDR1 KGHDR and CDR2 SFDVKD.

There are a few counts of this clonotype. A much more abundant neighbour one base away suggests this may be a read error. The V call is TRBV5-1, the J call TRBJ2-7; either TRBD1 or TRBD2 may fit D (6 bases each). CDR1 SGHRS and CDR2 YFSETQ come from the germline V gene. The CDR3 loop spans 12 amino acids. V gave up 1 base and J gave up 7 bases, with 9 bases separating them. Written as DNA, the CDR3 is TGCGCCAGCAGCTTGACGGGGGCTGAGCAGTACTTC. This codes for CASSLTGAEQYF.